A single sample gave rise to the 21 T cell receptor beta chains below, sequenced in a study of blood T cell repertoires in COVID-19. Profiling relied on immunoSEQ multiplex PCR, and the TCRdb table lists in-frame clones only, not all of them. The sample shows more than 85,000 clones, roughly 90% of them seen only once. Specimen: peripheral blood. The source of these receptors is a woman aged 55-69 years with acute or convalescent COVID-19.

This clone appeared a single time. The chain has TRBV5-1 and TRBJ1-3; maybe TRBD1 (5 bases). The germline V gene encodes CDR1 SGHRS and CDR2 YFSETQ. The V gene lost 4 bases and the J gene lost 4 bases, with 9 bases spanning the gap. The CDR3 covers 13 residues. In DNA, the CDR3 is TGCGCCAGCAGCATAACAGGAGGAAACACCATATATTTT. Its protein is CASSITGGNTIYF. The entire variable domain, with the rest obtained from reference TRBV5-1 and TRBJ1-3, is as follows: KAGVTQTPRYLIKTRGQQVTLSCSPISGHRSVSWYQQTPGQGLQFLFEYFSETQRNKGNFPGRFSGRQFSNSRSEMNVSTLELGDSALYLCASSITGGNTIYFGEGSWLTVV.

This clone turned up a few times. The chain carries TRBV9 and TRBJ1-3, with TRBD1 matching over 7 bases. The CDR3 runs 15 residues. With 4 bases clipped from V and 8 bases from J, the junction kept 12 bases outside the gene matches. The V gene's germline CDR1 is SGDLS and CDR2 YYNGEE. DNA of the CDR3: TGTGCCAGCAGCTTGAGACAGGGCCCTGGGGACACCATATATTTT. This translates into CASSLRQGPGDTIYF.

This rearrangement joins TRBV4-2 to TRBJ2-1, with 12 positions matching TRBD1. The CDR3 extends over 14 amino acids. V was clipped by 2 bases and J by 10 bases; unmatched bases: 3. The V gene's germline CDR1 is LGHNA and CDR2 YNFKEQ. The DNA for the CDR3 is TGTGCCAGCAGCCAATCGGGACAGGGGGCAGAGCAGTTCTTC. Translating it yields CASSQSGQGAEQFF.

J is TRBJ1-6 and V is TRBV28, with D uncertain. Trimming took 8 bases from V and 7 from J, leaving 15 bases between them. The V gene's germline CDR1 is MDHEN and CDR2 SYDVKM. The CDR3 extends over 14 amino acids. For the CDR3, the DNA is TGTGCCAGCGCATACGGGGTGGGCAATTCACCCCTCCACTTT. This translates into CASAYGVGNSPLHF. Using reference TRBV28 and TRBJ1-6 for the parts outside the CDR3, the full variable domain is DVKVTQSSRYLVKRTGEKVFLECVQDMDHENMFWYRQDPGLGLRLIYFSYDVKMKEKGDIPEGYSVSREKKERFSLILESASTNQTSMYLCASAYGVGNSPLHFGNGTRLTVT.

This chain links TRBV2 with TRBJ2-5, with TRBD1 matching over 8 bases. CDR3 length: 15 residues. Germline trimming cut 5 bases from V and 5 bases from J; bases unmatched to any gene: 10. Germline V gene sequence: CDR1 SNHLY, CDR2 FYNNEI. CDR3 DNA sequence: TGTGCCAGCAGTCTTCCCCAGGGGGCAGGGGAGACCCAGTACTTC. Encoded protein: CASSLPQGAGETQYF.

The chain carries TRBV6-6 and TRBJ2-7, with 12 bases identical to TRBD2. With 6 bases clipped from V and 5 bases from J, the junction kept 11 bases outside the gene matches. CDR1 and CDR2 (germline): MNHNY, SVGAGI (reference sequence). CDR3 length equals 16 residues. Written as DNA, the CDR3 is TGTGCCAGCAGCTCGACTAGCGGGAGAGGCAGGGACGAGCAGTACGTC. As protein: CASSSTSGRGRDEQYV.

The gene calls are TRBV18 and TRBJ2-7; 7 nucleotides agree with TRBD1. CDR1 is KGHSH, CDR2 LQKENI, per germline. V dropped 3 bases and J dropped 0; count of bases not matched to a gene: 5. The CDR3 runs to 15 residues. Here the CDR3 reads CASSPHRDSSYEQYF. The CDR3 DNA sequence: TGTGCCAGCTCACCTCACCGGGACAGCTCCTACGAGCAGTACTTC.

The CDR3 reads CSGAGLAGVNEQFF. In nucleotides, the CDR3 is TGCAGCGGGGCAGGACTAGCGGGAGTCAATGAGCAGTTCTTC. V gene TRBV29-1 combines with J gene TRBJ2-1; 13 positions match TRBD2. Germline trimming cut 7 bases from V and 6 bases from J; bases unmatched to any gene: 6. The CDR3 loop spans 14 amino acids. CDR1 SQVTM and CDR2 ANQGSEA come from the germline V gene.

This sequence joins TRBV7-8 and TRBJ1-4; D uncertain. This CDR3 is 15 amino acids long. The V gene's germline CDR1 is SGHVS and CDR2 FQNEAQ. Trimming pared 5 bases from V and 0 bases from J, leaving 10 bases between. CDR3 loop: CASSGQTSTNEKLFF. CDR3 DNA: TGTGCCAGCAGCGGCCAGACTTCAACTAATGAAAAACTGTTTTTT.

This chain joins TRBV30 and TRBJ2-7, with 8 bases identical to TRBD1. The germline V gene has CDR1 GTSNPN and CDR2 SVGIG (reference sequence). This CDR3 spans 13 amino acids. J was trimmed by 5 bases and V by 4 bases; bases with no gene match: 7. The CDR3 reads CAWNGQGLDEQYF. In nucleotides, the CDR3 is TGTGCCTGGAATGGACAGGGTCTGGACGAGCAGTACTTC.

The genes are TRBV6-2 or TRBV6-3 and TRBJ2-1; 8 nucleotides align to TRBD2. Germline CDR1 and CDR2: MNHEY and SVGEGT. This CDR3 region has 15 residues. J lost 7 bases, V lost 6 bases, and 11 bases had no gene match. The CDR3 DNA follows: TGTGCCAGCAGCGCCCTAGCGGGCGATCGGAATGAGCAGTTCTTC. This gives the protein CASSALAGDRNEQFF.

This clone was counted between two and nine times. V usage is TRBV6-5 and J usage is TRBJ2-1, with D possibly TRBD1 on 6 matching bases. Germline CDR1 is MNHEY and CDR2 is SVGAGI. The CDR3 spans 13 residues. The V end was cut by 7 bases, the J end by 4 bases, with 11 bases between. CDR3 DNA sequence: TGTGCCAGCAATAACGACAGGTACAATGAGCAGTTCTTC. Translated, it gives CASNNDRYNEQFF.

The J gene is TRBJ2-2, the V gene TRBV7-3, with D perhaps TRBD2 (5 bases). The V gene's germline CDR1 is SGHTA and CDR2 FQGTGA. The germline V and J ends were trimmed by 0 bases and 6 bases, with 8 bases remaining between them. This CDR3 spans 14 amino acids. The CDR3 bases are TGTGCCAGCAGCTTAACGGACGGGGCCGGGGAGCTGTTTTTT. Its protein product is CASSLTDGAGELFF.

This chain uses TRBV28 with TRBJ2-5; D perhaps matches TRBD2 (6 bases). This CDR3 has 14 residues. In germline, CDR1 is MDHEN, CDR2 SYDVKM. The germline V and J ends were trimmed by 5 bases and 2 bases, with 12 bases remaining between them. The CDR3 sequence: CASSLRRGQETQYF. Here the CDR3 DNA reads TGTGCCAGCAGTCTCCGGAGGGGACAAGAGACCCAGTACTTC. The full variable domain, completed using reference TRBV28 and TRBJ2-5, is DVKVTQSSRYLVKRTGEKVFLECVQDMDHENMFWYRQDPGLGLRLIYFSYDVKMKEKGDIPEGYSVSREKKERFSLILESASTNQTSMYLCASSLRRGQETQYFGPGTRLLVL.

This rearrangement joins TRBV2 to TRBJ1-2, with 8 bases fitting TRBD1. The V segment lost 6 bases and the J segment 6 bases; nucleotides outside the gene matches: 6. The CDR3 contains 13 residues. Germline CDR1 is SNHLY and CDR2 is FYNNEI. CDR3 nucleotide sequence: TGTGCCAGCAGGGCCGGACAGGGAGATGGCTACACCTTC. This codes for CASRAGQGDGYTF.

The chain recombines TRBV5-4 with TRBJ2-1; 11 bases are shared with TRBD2. V lost 3 bases and J lost 2; bases outside the gene matches: 7. The V gene's germline CDR1 is SGHNT and CDR2 YYREEE (reference sequence). This CDR3 has 17 residues. CDR3 region: CASSSDGGLAAYNEQFF. The CDR3 nucleotides are TGTGCCAGCAGCTCCGATGGGGGACTAGCGGCCTACAATGAGCAGTTCTTC.

The chain uses TRBV5-5 and TRBJ2-1, with D maybe TRBD2 (5 bases). CDR3 length equals 17 residues. Germline V lookup: CDR1 SGHKS, CDR2 YYEKEE (reference sequence). V was shortened by 4 bases and J by 3 bases, with 20 bases between the two germline ends. CDR3 nucleotide sequence: TGTGCCAGCAGCAACAAGGGCCCAATTGAGGGCTACAATGAGCAGTTCTTC. Translated: CASSNKGPIEGYNEQFF.

V gene TRBV10-3 combines with J gene TRBJ2-1; 9 bases agree with TRBD1. Germline CDR1 reads ENHRY; CDR2 reads SYGVKD. J gave up 2 bases and V 3 bases, and 2 bases lay outside the gene matches. The CDR3 extends over 15 amino acids. The CDR3 DNA follows: TGTGCCATCAGTGATGACAGGGGGACCTACAATGAGCAGTTCTTC. It yields the protein CAISDDRGTYNEQFF.

This clone appeared a single time. Here the CDR3 reads CASRSPGQGRNTIYF. CDR3 coding DNA: TGCGCCAGCAGATCCCCGGGACAGGGGCGAAACACCATATATTTT. J is TRBJ1-3 and V is TRBV5-1; TRBD1 matches at 10 bases. The CDR3 contains 15 residues. Germline CDR1 reads SGHRS; CDR2 reads YFSETQ. The V segment lost 5 bases and the J segment 5 bases; nucleotides outside the gene matches: 7.

This clone was observed a single time. The genes are TRBV18 and TRBJ1-1, with TRBD1 matching over 8 bases. The V and J ends lost 2 bases and 5 bases, in that order; junction bases with no gene match: 13. The V gene's germline CDR1 is KGHSH and CDR2 LQKENI. The CDR3 runs 17 residues. CDR3 sequence (DNA): TGTGCCAGCTCACCATCTCTAGTTGGCAGGGGGCTGACTGAAGCTTTCTTT. Its translation is CASSPSLVGRGLTEAFF.

This rearrangement joins TRBV3-1 (or the pseudogene TRBV3-2) to TRBJ1-3; D call uncertain. The CDR3 loop spans 15 amino acids. Germline assignment: CDR1 LGHDT and CDR2 YNNKEL (reference sequence). V lost 6 bases, J lost 4 bases, and 16 bases lay in between. In DNA, the CDR3 is TGTGCCAGCAGACCTCGGGAGGCCCTGGGAAACACCATATATTTT. It encodes CASRPREALGNTIYF.